The clone carrying this T cell receptor beta chain was seen more than once but under ten times. Its target is not known. These data are taken from a study of identical twins. The study, taken as a whole, reports: Out-of-frame alpha sequences shared between twins exhibited an excess of low generation probability. Fewer insertions marked abundant cord blood beta clonotypes; young adult naive trended weakly, memory not at all.

TCRdb reanalysed the 5' RACE reads using MiXCR and keeps one entry per CDR3 protein. The table includes hundreds of thousands of distinct CDR3 sequences, 15% to 20% detected once. Germline V gene data show CDR1 as SEHNR and CDR2 as FQNEAQ (reference sequence). This CDR3 comprises 11 residues. The V and J ends lost 5 bases and 8 bases respectively, with 6 bases between them. The same data also went into a second study, on T cells expressing NK-cell markers.

The TCR sequence derives from a woman aged 18-35 years in good health. The genes are TRBV7-9 and TRBJ1-4; D is undetermined. Sequencing input: PBMCs. The CDR3 is CASSQKEKLFF. As DNA, the CDR3 is TGTGCCAGCAGCCAGAAGGAAAAACTGTTTTTT.